A single sample is the source of the 27 T cell receptor beta chains below, sequenced in a study of early T cells in non-severe SARS-CoV-2 infection. TCRdb reprocessed the 5' RACE reads with MiXCR, giving one entry per CDR3 protein. The repertoire has over 70,000 distinct CDR3 sequences, approximately 15% of them found once; the top ten carry 6.5% to 9%. The specimen was whole blood. The receptor set was obtained from an adult who was a healthcare worker with PCR-confirmed SARS-CoV-2 infection or an uninfected control (not recorded which).

The sample holds a few counts of this clonotype. J is TRBJ1-1 and V is TRBV6-6; no firm D call. Germline values: CDR1 MNHNY, CDR2 SVGAGI (reference sequence). V was clipped by 0 bases and J by 3 bases, with 20 bases between them. This CDR3 is 18 amino acids long. In nucleotides, the CDR3 is TGTGCCAGCAGTTACTCCGCCACTATTGGCCGGGAGGACACTGAAGCTTTCTTT. Translating gives CASSYSATIGREDTEAFF.

This clonotype came up a few times. The CDR3 loop reads CASSFKGVVEAFF. In nucleotides, the CDR3 is TGTGCCAGCAGCTTTAAGGGGGTGGTTGAAGCTTTCTTT. The V call is TRBV7-9, the J call TRBJ1-1; a weak D match, TRBD1 (6 bases). There are 13 residues in the CDR3. V shed 3 bases and J shed 7 bases, with 12 bases lying between them. The germline V gene has CDR1 SEHNR and CDR2 FQNEAQ (reference sequence).

The chain links TRBV12-3 or TRBV12-4 to TRBJ2-2, with D unresolved. The CDR3 length is 12 residues. The ends were cut back, 7 bases at V and 4 bases at J, with 7 bases in the middle. CDR3 nucleotide sequence: TGTGCCAGCACAAACAGCACCGGGGAGCTGTTTTTT. Translating gives CASTNSTGELFF.

The table lists this clonotype with a few counts. The rearrangement joins TRBV18 to TRBJ2-5; weak D call: TRBD2 (6 bases). Per the germline V gene, CDR1 is KGHSH and CDR2 is LQKENI. The CDR3 length is 16 residues. The ends were cut back, 2 bases at V and 3 bases at J, with 16 bases in the middle. DNA of the CDR3: TGTGCCAGCTCACCAATGTGGACGGAGGGTGAAGAGACCCAGTACTTC. Encoded protein: CASSPMWTEGEETQYF.

This clonotype was picked up many times. J is TRBJ1-5 and V is TRBV30, with 7 bases matching TRBD1. The CDR3 consists of 14 residues. V was clipped by 0 bases and J by 4 bases; unmatched bases: 3. Germline V gives CDR1 GTSNPN, CDR2 SVGIG (reference sequence). The CDR3: CAWSVGTANQPQHF. As DNA, the CDR3 is TGTGCCTGGAGTGTGGGGACAGCGAATCAGCCCCAGCATTTT.

This clonotype was picked up many times. The CDR3 loop is CASSFSEDTEAFF. CDR3 in DNA: TGTGCCAGCAGTTTTTCGGAGGACACTGAAGCTTTCTTT. The gene calls are TRBV12-3 or TRBV12-4 and TRBJ1-1; D not resolved. Trimming stripped 3 bases from V and 3 bases from J, with 8 bases between. The CDR3 sequence is 13 residues long.

This clonotype was seen a single time. The chain recombines TRBV7-9 with TRBJ2-7; 7 bases map to TRBD1. The CDR3 has 16 residues. V was clipped by 5 bases and J by 0 bases; unmatched bases: 10. Germline CDR1 reads SEHNR; CDR2 reads FQNEAQ (reference sequence). Here the CDR3 reads CASSPNPSGGSYEQYF. In nucleotides, the CDR3 is TGTGCCAGCAGCCCGAACCCCTCAGGGGGCTCCTACGAGCAGTACTTC.

This clonotype occurred a few times. The rearrangement uses TRBV4-1 and TRBJ1-3, with D perhaps matching TRBD1 (6 bases). Germline lookup yields CDR1 MGHRA and CDR2 YSYEKL. This CDR3 comprises 14 residues. With 0 bases removed from V and 8 bases from J, the gap between germline ends came to 11 bases. CDR3 sequence reads: CASSQETGRDTIYF. DNA for the CDR3: TGCGCCAGCAGCCAAGAAACAGGGCGGGACACCATATATTTT.

This clonotype was seen a few times. The J gene is TRBJ2-7, the V gene TRBV12-3 or TRBV12-4; D perhaps matches TRBD2 (5 bases). V lost 6 bases and J 7 bases, leaving 19 bases between the germline ends. The CDR3 runs 14 residues. The CDR3 DNA follows: TGTGCCAGCAGCCCCTTGACTATTTACGGGGAGCAGTACTTC. Protein: CASSPLTIYGEQYF.

This chain links TRBV4-2 with TRBJ1-1; D gene ambiguous. The germline CDR1 and CDR2 sequences are LGHNA and YNFKEQ. The CDR3 spans 14 residues. V was shortened by 0 bases and J by 4 bases, with 9 bases between the two germline ends. The CDR3 nucleotides read TGTGCCAGCAGCCAAGAGGCGTGGGTCACTGAAGCTTTCTTT. Translating it yields CASSQEAWVTEAFF.

This clonotype came up a few times. The chain employs TRBV12-3 or TRBV12-4 and TRBJ1-2, with 8 bases identical to TRBD1. V lost 5 bases, J lost 3 bases, and 8 bases stayed unmatched. This CDR3 region has 15 residues. The CDR3 DNA reads as TGTGCCAGCAGTACAGGGGGGGGCCGCCACTATGGCTACACCTTC. This sequence encodes CASSTGGGRHYGYTF.

Many counts were recorded for this clonotype. This chain links TRBV7-9 with TRBJ2-1; 11 nucleotides align to TRBD2. This CDR3 spans 14 amino acids. Germline assignment: CDR1 SEHNR and CDR2 FQNEAQ (reference sequence). After removal of 6 bases from V and 6 bases from J, the junction contained 4 bases not matched to a gene. The CDR3 DNA follows: TGTGCCAGCAGGAATGGACTAGCGGGCAATGAGCAGTTCTTC. Residues: CASRNGLAGNEQFF.

This clonotype was observed a few times. V and J are TRBV6-6 and TRBJ1-6, with D perhaps TRBD1 (5 bases). In germline, CDR1 is MNHNY, CDR2 SVGAGI (reference sequence). This CDR3 has 15 residues. Trimming removed 0 bases at V and 9 bases at J, with 12 bases between. CDR3 sequence: CASSYSGQGSSPLHF. The CDR3 DNA sequence: TGTGCCAGCAGTTACTCGGGTCAGGGCTCTTCACCCCTCCACTTT.

In this sample, this clonotype turned up a few times. V is TRBV27 and J is TRBJ1-1; unclear D gene. V shed 9 bases and J shed 7 bases, with 15 bases lying between them. Germline loops: CDR1 MNHEY, CDR2 SMNVEV (reference sequence). The CDR3 sequence is 12 residues long. The CDR3 DNA follows: TGTGCCAGTAAACCTACTGTGGGTGAAGCTTTCTTT. Protein product: CASKPTVGEAFF.

This clonotype was counted at least ten times. The genes are TRBV6-5 and TRBJ1-1; 9 bases line up with TRBD1. J gave up 5 bases and V 7 bases, and 8 bases lay outside the gene matches. The germline V gene encodes CDR1 MNHEY and CDR2 SVGAGI. The CDR3 contains 14 residues. Here the CDR3 reads CASILGQGGTEAFF. CDR3 bases: TGTGCCAGCATTCTGGGACAGGGTGGTACTGAAGCTTTCTTT.

This clonotype was seen repeatedly, ten times or more. The chain couples TRBV5-6 to TRBJ2-2; 12 bases are a match to TRBD2. Losses at the gene ends were 0 bases for V and 5 bases for J; bases not matched to a gene: 2. The CDR3 extends over 16 amino acids. Germline CDR1 SGHDT, CDR2 YYEEEE. CDR3 sequence reads: CASSLGLAGVTGELFF. For the CDR3, the DNA is TGTGCCAGCAGCTTGGGACTAGCGGGAGTAACCGGGGAGCTGTTTTTT.

This sequence joins TRBV10-3 and TRBJ2-2; D unclear. With 10 bases removed from V and 5 bases from J, the gap between germline ends came to 17 bases. Looked up from germline, CDR1 is ENHRY and CDR2 is SYGVKD. This CDR3 has 14 amino acids. The CDR3 DNA reads as TGTGCCACCTCGCCCGGCCCCACAACCGGGGAGCTGTTTTTT. Its translation: CATSPGPTTGELFF.

The CDR3 is CAIKAAGTSNTGELFF. In nucleotides, the CDR3 is TGTGCCATCAAGGCGGCCGGGACTTCCAACACCGGGGAGCTGTTTTTT. The gene calls are TRBV10-3 and TRBJ2-2; tentative D call: TRBD2 (6 bases). The V gene's germline CDR1 is ENHRY and CDR2 SYGVKD. V was trimmed by 7 bases and J by 2 bases, leaving 17 bases between them. The CDR3 is 16 residues long.

This clonotype was counted ten times or more. The chain has TRBV6-5 and TRBJ1-1; 9 bases are shared with TRBD1. There are 16 residues in the CDR3. Germline V lookup: CDR1 MNHEY, CDR2 SVGAGI. With 4 bases clipped from V and 7 bases from J, the junction kept 13 bases outside the gene matches. As DNA, the CDR3 is TGTGCCAGCAGTTTAACCCTACGAGACAGGGGGAGTGAAGCTTTCTTT. This codes for CASSLTLRDRGSEAFF.

V gene TRBV19 combines with J gene TRBJ2-1; 9 nucleotides line up with TRBD2. Germline CDR1 reads LNHDA; CDR2 reads SQIVND (reference sequence). This CDR3 has 13 amino acids. J lost 11 bases, V lost 8 bases, and 10 bases had no gene match. CDR3 sequence: CASQPSSGKKQFF. In DNA form, the CDR3 reads TGTGCCAGTCAACCCTCTAGCGGGAAGAAGCAGTTCTTC.

A few counts support this clonotype. The rearrangement joins TRBV20-1 to TRBJ2-5, with D possibly matching TRBD2 (6 bases). V was cut by 2 bases and J by 2 bases, with 12 bases left in between. The CDR3 runs 14 residues. Germline V gives CDR1 DFQATT, CDR2 SNEGSKA (reference sequence). The CDR3 sequence: CSARSSGLQETQYF. CDR3 sequence (DNA): TGCAGTGCTAGATCCAGCGGGTTACAAGAGACCCAGTACTTC.

This clonotype was seen a handful of times. The chain links TRBV5-8 to TRBJ2-7; 8 bases line up with TRBD1. J lost 3 bases, V lost 5 bases, and 10 bases had no gene match. The CDR3 has 15 amino acids. Germline CDR1 is SGHTS and CDR2 is YDEGEE. CDR3 bases: TGTGCCAGCAGGTCTGTGAGACAGGGGTACTACGAGCAGTACTTC. It yields the protein CASRSVRQGYYEQYF.

The chain joins TRBV4-1 to TRBJ1-2, with 9 bases aligning to TRBD1. The trim removed 2 bases at V and 8 bases at J, leaving 9 bases unmatched. CDR1 is MGHRA and CDR2 is YSYEKL in the germline V gene. The CDR3 loop spans 15 amino acids. The CDR3 DNA is TGCGCCAGCAGCCAACCCGGGACAGGGTCTTTCGGCTACACCTTC. Translated, it gives CASSQPGTGSFGYTF.

The V call is TRBV13, the J call TRBJ2-7; 8 bases line up with TRBD2. Germline assignment: CDR1 PRHDT and CDR2 FYEKMQ (reference sequence). V shed 5 bases, J shed 6 bases, and the junction held 15 bases outside the gene matches. CDR3 length equals 16 residues. The CDR3 bases are TGTGCCAGCAGCCCCCTTCGGGAGGGCCATCAGGGCGAGCAGTACTTC. This sequence encodes CASSPLREGHQGEQYF.

This clonotype was counted a few times. The gene calls are TRBV20-1 and TRBJ2-7; 13 nucleotides agree with TRBD2. V trimming: 7 bases; J trimming: 10 bases; junction bases outside the gene matches: 10. This CDR3 has 13 amino acids. In germline, CDR1 is DFQATT, CDR2 SNEGSKA (reference sequence). CDR3: CSVPTSGRPSQYF. The CDR3 DNA is TGCAGTGTCCCGACTAGCGGGAGGCCTTCCCAGTACTTC.

The J gene is TRBJ2-2, the V gene TRBV9; D is unresolved. Trimming took off 1 base at V and 0 bases at J, with 13 bases between the two ends. Per the germline V gene, CDR1 is SGDLS and CDR2 is YYNGEE. CDR3 length: 17 residues. The CDR3 loop reads CASSVPRSRTNTGELFF. CDR3 nucleotide sequence: TGTGCCAGCAGCGTACCAAGGTCCAGAACGAACACCGGGGAGCTGTTTTTT.

This clonotype was detected only a few times. The J gene is TRBJ1-4, the V gene TRBV18; weak D call: TRBD1 (5 bases). V dropped 5 bases and J dropped 0 bases, with 13 bases sitting between them. The CDR3 loop spans 16 amino acids. Per germline, CDR1 KGHSH and CDR2 LQKENI. The CDR3 coding sequence is TGTGCCAGCTCATTATCCAGGGTTGCAACTAATGAAAAACTGTTTTTT. Protein: CASSLSRVATNEKLFF.